This entry features one T cell receptor beta chain sequence. This clone was observed many times. The antigen it binds to is not known. Within one base of it there is no much larger clone, and no base qualities were kept. TCRbeta CDR3 regions were amplified from genomic DNA using the immunoSEQ Assay, a bias-controlled multiplex PCR. The paper's data handling went like this. Within the assay, amplification of reference gene primers was used to estimate how many nucleated cells each sample contained. Sequence reads were collapsed and filtered to measure the absolute abundance of every unique TCRbeta CDR3 rearrangement. For each sample, productive Simpson clonality was calculated by taking the square root of Simpson's diversity index across productive rearrangements. In its TCRdb copy, this immuneACCESS table keeps in-frame sequences only and misses some clones. Where compared with another copy, unresolved V genes explain less than half of these, and the others have no known cause. The V and J calls and clone size were taken over from that table, and D and trimming were inferred from the DNA. The sample records about 270,000 clones, 82% of which are singletons. The ten largest clones take up around 2.9% of the sample.

Compared with germline, V lacks 6 bases and J lacks 8 bases; bases without a gene match: 18. Including cysteine and phenylalanine, the CDR3 has 17 amino acids. Only the CDR3 portion is preserved as DNA: 51 bases, with reading frame beginning at the first base. As encoded in the germline V gene, CDR1 is MDHEN while CDR2 is SYDVKM. These data belong to a study of blood T cell repertoires in COVID-19 (dated by TCRdb to about 2020). As for the study more broadly: Samples covering the acute and convalescent phases of COVID-19 were provided by collaborators in the United States, Italy and Spain. The prospective study material was composed of cDNA or gDNA derived from T cells, B-cell-depleted T cells, or PBMCs. Deeply sampled blood TCRbeta repertoires from subjects exposed to, actively infected with, or recovered from COVID-19 were included in the dataset. A freely available public database, intended as a resource for researchers studying the immune response to SARS-CoV-2, is where the repertoires were released. The samples were drawn from the first 160 participants of the ongoing ImmuneRACE study and from some 1,300 subjects provided by 6 global collaborators. Sample metadata almost always included a de-identified subject ID, COVID-19 status, age in years and sex. Where available, HLA class I and class II types were obtained from metadata supplied by the sample provider rather than from assay-based typing. Broader findings and caveats from the paper: Clinical and demographic metadata were provided uncurated, with the amount varying by source and participant.

The collaborating institutions used their own protocols to collect whole blood in K2EDTA tubes. For TCRbeta analysis, collaborators shipped samples in one of three forms: frozen whole blood, isolated PBMCs, or DNA extracted from either of those sample types. The receptor comes from a young woman with acute or convalescent COVID-19. The sequence joins TRBV28 to TRBJ2-3; TRBD2 fits 9 bases in the junction. The sample was peripheral blood. The nucleotides read TGTGCCAGCAGCCGGGGGGCTAGCGGGATTTGGGGTGGTACGCAGTATTTT. Its translation is CASSRGASGIWGGTQYF. Joined to the reference TRBV28 and TRBJ2-3 proteins, this CDR3 gives the full variable domain: DVKVTQSSRYLVKRTGEKVFLECVQDMDHENMFWYRQDPGLGLRLIYFSYDVKMKEKGDIPEGYSVSREKKERFSLILESASTNQTSMYLCASSRGASGIWGGTQYFGPGTRLTVL.